This T cell receptor (beta chain) was observed in a study of T cells in tumors after PD-1 blockade. Across the study: Blood samples averaged around 120,000 templates (range about 21,000-257,772) and fewer than 40,000 unique clonotypes.

Libraries were prepared by immunoSEQ multiplex PCR; TCRdb keeps only in-frame clonotypes and omits some of them. The table records 55,000 to 70,000 clones, just under 80% of them present only once. Germline V lookup: CDR1 MNHEY, CDR2 SVGAGI. V shed 0 bases and J shed 7 bases, with 9 bases lying between them. The CDR3 runs to 14 residues. Genomic DNA template from tumor biopsies or peripheral blood, roughly 550 ng to 6,004 ng input. This TCR was sampled from a human donor with basal cell carcinoma. The chain combines TRBV6-5 with TRBJ1-4, with D perhaps TRBD1 (5 bases). The sequences come from PBMCs, collected before anti-PD-1 treatment. The CDR3 DNA sequence: TGTGCCAGCAGTTACTCGACTGGGGGTGAAAAACTGTTTTTT. This encodes CASSYSTGGEKLFF.